The text below deals with one T cell receptor (beta chain). The assay was immunoSEQ multiplex PCR, and TCRdb's table has in-frame clones only and misses some. Here the sample spans tens of thousands of clones, 75% to 95% being singletons. These data belong to a study of T cell changes during pregnancy in multiple sclerosis. The CDR3 length is 15 residues. Losses at the gene ends were 3 bases for V and 2 bases for J; bases not matched to a gene: 6. Germline CDR1 reads SGHTA; CDR2 reads FQGNSA. The V and J genes are TRBV7-2 and TRBJ2-7; TRBD1 matches 8 bases. The receptor was derived from a female donor in good health, enrolled as a control in a pregnancy study. Here the sequenced sample was CD4+ T cells from peripheral blood mononuclear cells, taken in the third trimester of pregnancy. Here the CDR3 reads CASSLDRASTYEQYF. The CDR3 nucleotides are TGTGCCAGCAGCTTGGACAGGGCATCCACCTACGAGCAGTACTTC.